This T cell receptor beta chain was sequenced for a study of blood T cells in healthy people across ages (dated by TCRdb to between 2014 and 2016). About the full investigation: In model experiments, roughly one uniquely barcoded TCR beta cDNA molecule per two T cells was captured by template switching. The donors were divided into four age groups: young (average around 16 years), middle-aged (almost 40), aged (approximately 64) and long-lived (around 80). Using the same blood draw, the study looked at two additional independent replicas of 1 million unique cDNA reads for two donors, one aged 18 to 29 and the other aged 80 or older. Using deep sequencing normalized with unique cDNA molecular identifiers, the study measured how TCR beta repertoire diversity changes with age. To avoid experimental bias, donors of different ages were randomly spread across the sequencing lanes.

Systemically healthy Caucasian individuals from Russia, 35 to 50 in total and aged about 6 to 95 years, were included as donors. Each donor gave ten milliliters of peripheral blood, collected into EDTA-treated Vacutainer tubes. Ficoll-Paque density-gradient centrifugation was used to isolate PBMCs, with at least 7 million per sample. Total RNA was extracted from PBMCs with Trizol reagent, with at least 5 micrograms obtained per sample. For every donor, an aliquot of PBMCs went through flow cytometry to measure the percentages of naive CD45RAhigh/CD27high T cells. Broad study findings and their caveats: Compared with the aged group, the long-lived group had more naive CD4+ T cells, fewer expanded clones and increased TCR diversity, a pattern suggesting age selection. Observed TCR beta diversity per million T cells fell roughly linearly with age, and a significant reduction was already apparent by age approximately 41. Estimates of total diversity based on one million sequenced T cells were considered lower bounds and underestimates. A strong correlation was found between observed TCR beta diversity and the percentage of naive T cells measured by flow cytometry. Because donor CMV infection status was unknown, age-related changes in expanded clonotypes were potentially confounded. Because profiling used bulk unsorted PBMCs, naive and antigen-experienced compartments could not be compared conclusively.

To prepare the library, 5' RACE was applied. The instrument was an Illumina HiSeq 2500. A second PCR of about 7 to 12 cycles was performed with a sample-barcoded 5' primer and a J-beta primer mix. A unique molecular identifier was introduced onto each TCR beta cDNA molecule by a template-switch 5' adaptor carrying 12 random nucleotides. At least 3 million CDR3-containing paired-end reads were obtained from each sample. First-strand cDNA synthesis was performed from all RNA using the Mint cDNA synthesis kit, with priming by a TRBC-specific oligonucleotide. After uracil-DNA glycosylase treatment, a first 18-cycle PCR used universal primers M1SS and BC2_uni_R on all cDNA. Processing in the source paper ran as follows. Normalization of each sample was performed by random selection of 1 million high-quality reads, each carrying a distinct molecular identifier. Instead of being binned into consensus sequences, reads with shared molecular identifiers were discarded. MiTCR, with a Q25 quality threshold and the strictest error-elimination algorithm, was used for CDR3 identification, clonotype clustering and error correction. Lower-bound total TCR beta diversity was estimated with a nonparametric unseen species model using Euler transformation. In TCRdb, the public reads were trimmed at Q25 with fastp and aligned with MiXCR, with productive beta chains retained. Identical CDR3 protein sequences are pooled into one entry, listed with their most common genes and DNA. The V and J calls follow TCRdb's processing rather than the paper's. The sample table contains almost 800,000 distinct CDR3 sequences; only one count was recorded for 55% to 75% of them. 22% of the sample goes to the ten largest clones.

The CDR3 sequence holds 15 residues, the cysteine and phenylalanine included. The only DNA kept is the CDR3, 45 bases in frame from the first base. Taken from the germline V gene, the CDR1 and CDR2 loops are LGHNA and YNFKEQ. Relative to germline, V is 0 bases shorter and J is 5 bases shorter, with 11 bases between their ends. With respect to this clonotype: The specificity of this receptor is unknown. No base-level quality is on record; no much larger clone is a single base apart.

The receptor was isolated from a man aged 25 to 45 in good health. The sequenced material came from blood. The sequence joins TRBV4-2 to TRBJ2-1; a tentative D call is TRBD2 (5 bases match). The CDR3 protein is CASSQDYSGNNEQFF. Read as DNA, the sequence is TGTGCCAGCAGCCAAGATTACAGCGGCAACAATGAGCAGTTCTTC.